This T cell receptor beta chain was documented in a study of beta chain features in type 1 diabetes. Study information: Investigators examined around 110 million sorted cells across all samples. Points from the study as a whole: PCR might show a preference for shorter templates, equally across patients and controls.

The germline V gene encodes CDR1 SGHNT and CDR2 YYREEE (reference sequence). The CDR3 sequence is 14 residues long. This clone appeared a few times. Antigen specificity is unknown. At one boundary the junction diverges from the germline segment, which might be a read error. Sequencing targeted expressed TCRB transcripts, as all isolated RNA had been reverse transcribed. Measured with immunoSEQ multiplex PCR; TCRdb has only the in-frame clones, and not every one. The data hold fewer than 650,000 clones, with 15% to 19% observed a single time. This clonotype originated in a man aged 18 to 30 in good health. The rearrangement links TRBV5-4 to TRBJ1-5; TRBD1 matches at 7 bases. The sequencing input was naive CD4+ T cells from blood. The CDR3 DNA reads as TGTGCCAGCAGTTTGGACAGGAATAATCAGCCCCAGCATTTT. It translates to CASSLDRNNQPQHF.